The clone carrying this TCR beta chain has just a few counts. Deletions cut 4 bases from V and 2 bases from J, with 20 bases between. Germline CDR1 reads MGHRA; CDR2 reads YSYEKL. The CDR3 sequence is 17 residues long. The sample is drawn from a study of OX40 agonist ivuxolimab in advanced cancers. In the study overall: Hepatocellular carcinoma, melanoma, renal cell or head and neck cancer occurred in dose-escalation patients.

Blood got drawn at baseline, again on cycle 4 day 1, and then on cycle 7 day 1. This table comes from immunoSEQ multiplex PCR, and its TCRdb copy is limited to in-frame clones, with some not included. The table shows 12,000 or so clones, with 80% occurring only once. Sequencing used CD4+ or CD8+ T cells sorted from blood, obtained in a trial of the OX40 agonist ivuxolimab. The V and J genes are TRBV4-1 and TRBJ1-2; D possibly corresponds to TRBD1 (5 bases). This sequence originates from an adult with an advanced solid tumor such as melanoma, head and neck, liver or kidney cancer. The CDR3 is CASSPQGGLERNYGYTF. CDR3 DNA: TGCGCCAGCAGCCCCCAGGGAGGGTTAGAAAGGAACTATGGCTACACCTTC.